This T cell receptor (beta chain) is drawn from a study of T cell clones after liver transplantation. The CDR3 contains 15 residues. The germline CDR1 and CDR2 sequences are SGHRS and YFSETQ. Trimming cost V 1 base and J 6 bases; bases outside gene matches: 8. Repertoires were generated with immunoSEQ multiplex PCR, while TCRdb's copy carries only in-frame clones and drops some. The sample lists fewer than 85,000 clones, under 90% occurring once. The sequencing used CD4+ T cells from blood, collected 12 months after liver transplant. The chain combines TRBV5-1 with TRBJ1-2, with 8 nucleotides matching TRBD1. The sequence was obtained from a human patient who received a liver transplant. The T cells may partly be graft donor cells. CDR3 DNA sequence: TGCGCCAGCAGCTTGAAGGCAGGGGGCAGGGATGGCTACACCTTC. Translated: CASSLKAGGRDGYTF.